This paragraph covers one T cell receptor beta chain sequence. The data were taken from a study of immune characterization of retroperitoneal liposarcoma. MiXCR, applied by TCRdb to the PCR reads, yields one record per CDR3 protein. The sample carries about 10,000 distinct CDR3 sequences, approximately 27% recorded once. The germline gives CDR1 MNHNY, CDR2 SVGAGI (reference sequence). V lost 6 bases and J lost 14, with 18 bases in between. The CDR3 extends over 12 amino acids. The sequencing input was tumor tissue. This TCR derives from a male donor with retroperitoneal liposarcoma. This chain links TRBV6-6 with TRBJ2-3; D ambiguous. In nucleotides, the CDR3 is TGTGCCAGCAGCGACCTCCAGGCTGAGCGGTATTTT. Amino acids: CASSDLQAERYF.